The next 29 T cell receptor beta chains were all read from a single sample in a study of cytomegalovirus exposure and HLA in healthy donors. PCR primers comprised 60 Vbeta and 13 Jbeta primers. Profiling relied on immunoSEQ multiplex PCR, and the TCRdb table lists in-frame clones only, not all of them. The sample lists about 200,000 clones, 75% to 85% occurring once. Material for sequencing was PBMCs. The origin of the receptors is a woman aged 40 to 50 in good health and CMV-seronegative.

V and J are TRBV2 and TRBJ2-1, with no clear D. This CDR3 comprises 11 residues. Trimming took 4 bases from V and 7 from J, leaving 5 bases between them. Germline CDR1 is SNHLY and CDR2 is FYNNEI. The CDR3 bases are TGTGCCAGCAGTGGTATTAATGAGCAGTTCTTC. Residues: CASSGINEQFF.

In its sample, this clone was seen once. The rearrangement links TRBV11-2 to TRBJ2-1; 8 bases match TRBD2. Trimming took 7 bases from V and 2 from J; bases not matched to a gene: 7. Germline V gene sequence: CDR1 SGHAT, CDR2 FQNNGV. CDR3 length: 15 residues. DNA of the CDR3: TGTGCCAGCAACCGTCACGGGGGGGCCTACAATGAGCAGTTCTTC. Translating it yields CASNRHGGAYNEQFF.

The chain combines TRBV5-6 with TRBJ2-4; D may be TRBD1 (6 bases). V shed 4 bases and J shed 6 bases, with 17 bases lying between them. This CDR3 has 15 amino acids. Germline V gene sequence: CDR1 SGHDT, CDR2 YYEEEE. Written as DNA, the CDR3 is TGTGCCAGCAGCCCGGATGGGGGCAGAGGAAACATTCAGTACTTC. It codes for CASSPDGGRGNIQYF.

The chain combines TRBV27 with TRBJ2-7; D possibly corresponds to TRBD1 (6 bases). Germline loops: CDR1 MNHEY, CDR2 SMNVEV (reference sequence). CDR3 length equals 13 residues. Trimming took off 7 bases at V and 7 bases at J, with 17 bases between the two ends. Here the CDR3 DNA reads TGTGCCAGCAATTCAGGGGAATTACGGGAGCAGTACTTC. It encodes CASNSGELREQYF.

The chain combines TRBV28 with TRBJ2-2, with 8 bases fitting TRBD1. V shed 4 bases, J shed 6 bases, and the junction held 10 bases outside the gene matches. Germline CDR1 and CDR2: MDHEN and SYDVKM. CDR3 length equals 16 residues. The CDR3 sequence: CASSSSRTGYPGELFF. CDR3 in DNA: TGTGCCAGCAGTTCTTCTCGGACAGGGTACCCCGGGGAGCTGTTTTTT.

V usage is TRBV7-8 and J usage is TRBJ1-3; a possible D gene is TRBD1 (5 bases). The CDR3 spans 16 residues. The germline CDR1 and CDR2 sequences are SGHVS and FQNEAQ. Trimming took 1 base from V and 0 from J, leaving 10 bases between them. The CDR3, as DNA: TGTGCCAGCAGCTTAGGACAGCCAAACTCTGGAAACACCATATATTTT. It translates to CASSLGQPNSGNTIYF.

The chain is built from TRBV7-8 and TRBJ1-2; 7 positions match TRBD1. The CDR3 runs 13 residues. CDR1 and CDR2 from the germline V gene are SGHVS and FQNEAQ. Unmatched junction bases numbered 7, after V lost 5 bases and J lost 7 bases. CDR3 loop: CASSGRTGRGYTF. The DNA for the CDR3 is TGTGCCAGCAGCGGCCGGACAGGACGTGGCTACACCTTC.

This sequence joins TRBV5-1 and TRBJ1-3, with a possible D match to TRBD1 (6 bases). Trimming pared 1 base from V and 8 bases from J, leaving 16 bases between. In germline, CDR1 is SGHRS, CDR2 YFSETQ. This CDR3 is 15 amino acids long. CDR3 sequence: CASSLTGYVADTIYF. The CDR3 region has the DNA TGCGCCAGCAGCTTGACAGGGTATGTGGCGGACACCATATATTTT.

The CDR3, as DNA: TGCGCCAGCAGCCAAGGGACTAGCGGGCTCTACGAGCAGTACTTC. It yields the protein CASSQGTSGLYEQYF. This rearrangement joins TRBV4-1 to TRBJ2-7, with TRBD2 matching over 11 bases. The V gene end was trimmed by 1 base and the J gene end by 3 bases; junction bases not matched to a gene: 2. The CDR3 is 15 amino acids. Germline CDR1 MGHRA, CDR2 YSYEKL.

The V call is TRBV7-8, the J call TRBJ1-2, with D uncertain. Germline V CDR1 and CDR2: SGHVS, FQNEAQ. V gave up 1 base and J gave up 0 bases, with 12 bases separating them. The CDR3 sequence is 16 residues long. For the CDR3, the DNA is TGTGCCAGCAGCTTAGTGCTTACAGATTCTAACTATGGCTACACCTTC. Protein product: CASSLVLTDSNYGYTF. The whole variable domain, filled in from reference TRBV7-8 and TRBJ1-2, reads GAGVSQSPRYKVAKRGQDVALRCDPISGHVSLFWYQQALGQGPEFLTYFQNEAQLDKSGLPSDRFFAERPEGSVSTLKIQRTQQEDSAVYLCASSLVLTDSNYGYTFGSGTRLTVV.

This chain connects TRBV5-1 to TRBJ1-2; D not certain. The CDR3 spans 14 residues. Per germline, CDR1 SGHRS and CDR2 YFSETQ. Between the trimmed V and J ends, which lost 0 bases and 5 bases, there was a span of 11 bases. The CDR3 sequence: CASSLDSFSYGYTF. The CDR3 DNA follows: TGCGCCAGCAGCTTGGACAGCTTCTCGTATGGCTACACCTTC.

The V gene is TRBV5-4, the J gene TRBJ1-4; D not resolved. Germline assignment: CDR1 SGHNT and CDR2 YYREEE (reference sequence). The CDR3 contains 15 residues. V lost 0 bases and J lost 0, with 6 bases in between. The CDR3 bases are TGTGCCAGCAGCTTGGGCGGAGCAACTAATGAAAAACTGTTTTTT. Amino acid sequence: CASSLGGATNEKLFF.

The chain has TRBV27 and TRBJ2-7, with 9 nucleotides matching TRBD1. The CDR3 is 14 residues long. Germline V gene sequence: CDR1 MNHEY, CDR2 SMNVEV (reference sequence). The junction had 6 bases not matched to a gene; V was cut back by 8 bases and J by 1 base. CDR3 DNA: TGTGCCAGCCGATCCGGGACAGGGTCCTACGAGCAGTACTTC. Its protein is CASRSGTGSYEQYF.

This clone was detected only once. The chain is built from TRBV28 and TRBJ2-1; 11 bases line up with TRBD1. V shed 8 bases, J shed 6 bases, and the junction held 6 bases outside the gene matches. Per germline, CDR1 MDHEN and CDR2 SYDVKM. The CDR3 covers 14 residues. The CDR3 nucleotides read TGTGCCAGCTATGGACAGGGGGCTTCCAATGAGCAGTTCTTC. Translating gives CASYGQGASNEQFF.

This rearrangement joins TRBV10-3 to TRBJ2-7; a possible D gene is TRBD2 (5 bases). Germline-derived CDR1 and CDR2 are ENHRY and SYGVKD. CDR3 length: 15 amino acids. V was cut by 6 bases and J by 0 bases, with 15 bases left in between. The CDR3 DNA reads TGTGCCATCAGCGTAGCGATAGAAAGCTCCTACGAGCAGTACTTC. Translating it yields CAISVAIESSYEQYF.

The J gene is TRBJ2-5, the V gene TRBV7-9; a weak D match, TRBD2 (6 bases). Germline lookup yields CDR1 SEHNR and CDR2 FQNEAQ (reference sequence). V was pared by 4 bases and J by 4 bases, with 28 bases between. CDR3 size: 19 residues. CDR3 DNA sequence: TGTGCCAGCAGCTCGGACCGGCTGGAGGAGGGCGGAAACAGAGAGACCCAGTACTTC. Residues: CASSSDRLEEGGNRETQYF.

The V and J genes are TRBV29-1 and TRBJ2-2; no reliable D call. There are 11 residues in the CDR3. Germline V CDR1 and CDR2: SQVTM, ANQGSEA. The V and J ends lost 8 bases and 7 bases respectively, with 11 bases between them. The CDR3: CSFRTSGELFF. The CDR3 region has the DNA TGCAGCTTCCGTACGAGCGGGGAGCTGTTTTTT.

This clone was counted once. V usage is TRBV9 and J usage is TRBJ2-7; 8 bases are a match to TRBD1. With 1 base clipped from V and 5 bases from J, the junction kept 8 bases outside the gene matches. CDR1 and CDR2 from the germline V gene are SGDLS and YYNGEE. This CDR3 has 15 residues. CDR3 DNA: TGTGCCAGCAGCGTACGGGCAGGGGGCGAAAACGAGCAGTACTTC. This sequence encodes CASSVRAGGENEQYF.

DNA for the CDR3: TGTGCCAGCAGCGTAGAAACCCTAGCGGGAGGGCCTTGTTGTGAGCAGTTCTTC. This gives the protein CASSVETLAGGPCCEQFF. The chain has TRBV9 and TRBJ2-1; 12 nucleotides match TRBD2. Germline V lookup: CDR1 SGDLS, CDR2 YYNGEE. J gave up 9 bases and V 0 bases, and 13 bases lay outside the gene matches. The CDR3 runs 18 residues. Filled out from reference TRBV9 and TRBJ2-1, the complete variable domain reads DSGVTQTPKHLITATGQRVTLRCSPRSGDLSVYWYQQSLDQGLQFLIQYYNGEERAKGNILERFSAQQFPDLHSELNLSSLELGDSALYFCASSVETLAGGPCCEQFFGPGTRLTVL.

The rearrangement joins TRBV28 to TRBJ1-4; TRBD1 might be the D (5 bases). Germline V gene data show CDR1 as MDHEN and CDR2 as SYDVKM. CDR3 length equals 14 residues. Trimming pared 6 bases from V and 8 bases from J, leaving 16 bases between. The CDR3 sequence: CASRGGRVREKLFF. Here the CDR3 DNA reads TGTGCCAGCAGGGGGGGGAGGGTAAGGGAAAAACTGTTTTTT. Together with reference TRBV28 and TRBJ1-4, the CDR3 gives the full variable domain: DVKVTQSSRYLVKRTGEKVFLECVQDMDHENMFWYRQDPGLGLRLIYFSYDVKMKEKGDIPEGYSVSREKKERFSLILESASTNQTSMYLCASRGGRVREKLFFGSGTQLSVL.

In this sample, this clone turned up once. A read error may produce the germline difference seen at one junction end. This rearrangement joins TRBV7-9 to TRBJ2-5; TRBD2 matches 14 bases. The CDR3 covers 15 residues. The germline V gene encodes CDR1 SEHNR and CDR2 FQNEAQ (reference sequence). DNA for the CDR3: TGTTCCAGCGGACTAGCGGGAGGTCACGGAGAGACCCAGTACTTC. It is translated as CSSGLAGGHGETQYF.

V and J are TRBV27 and TRBJ2-7, with D possibly being TRBD1 (5 bases). The CDR3 totals 12 residues. With 3 bases removed from V and 6 bases from J, the gap between germline ends came to 9 bases. CDR1 and CDR2 (germline): MNHEY, SMNVEV (reference sequence). This chain's CDR3 is CASSFVGREQYF. The CDR3 region has the DNA TGTGCCAGCAGTTTTGTGGGGCGCGAGCAGTACTTC.

This clone has more than one count but fewer than ten. The DNA of the CDR3 is TGTGCCAGCAGCTTAGCCCTGACAGGGTCAGGTGAAAAACTGTTTTTT. It translates to CASSLALTGSGEKLFF. The J gene is TRBJ1-4, the V gene TRBV7-8; 7 bases fit TRBD1. Germline CDR1 and CDR2: SGHVS and FQNEAQ. Unmatched junction bases numbered 8, after V lost 0 bases and J lost 7 bases. The CDR3 loop spans 16 amino acids.

This clone has just a few counts. The genes are TRBV5-4 and TRBJ2-3; perhaps TRBD1 as D (6 bases). The V end lost 3 bases, the J end lost 6 bases, and 14 bases lay between the germline ends. The CDR3 is made up of 14 amino acids. CDR1 and CDR2 from the germline V gene are SGHNT and YYREEE (reference sequence). For the CDR3, the DNA is TGTGCCAGCAGCTCGCAGGGGCCGGAGGATACGCAGTATTTT. Protein product: CASSSQGPEDTQYF. Full variable domain (missing parts from reference TRBV5-4 and TRBJ2-3): ETGVTQSPTHLIKTRGQQVTLRCSSQSGHNTVSWYQQALGQGPQFIFQYYREEENGRGNFPPRFSGLQFPNYSSELNVNALELDDSALYLCASSSQGPEDTQYFGPGTRLTVL.

This clone occurred once. The chain couples TRBV5-4 to TRBJ2-7; D perhaps matches TRBD1 (6 bases). The CDR3 runs 14 residues. Germline CDR1 SGHNT, CDR2 YYREEE (reference sequence). Trimming left V 2 bases short and J 2 bases short, with 11 bases between. CDR3 bases: TGTGCCAGCAGCTTAGCAGGACAGACCTACGAGCAGTACTTC. It is translated as CASSLAGQTYEQYF. Together with reference TRBV5-4 and TRBJ2-7, the CDR3 gives the full variable domain: ETGVTQSPTHLIKTRGQQVTLRCSSQSGHNTVSWYQQALGQGPQFIFQYYREEENGRGNFPPRFSGLQFPNYSSELNVNALELDDSALYLCASSLAGQTYEQYFGPGTRLTVT.

The V call is TRBV6-1, the J call TRBJ2-5, with D possibly matching TRBD1 (6 bases). The CDR3 extends over 15 amino acids. Between the trimmed V and J ends, which lost 6 bases and 1 base, there was a span of 15 bases. Germline V gene sequence: CDR1 MNHNS, CDR2 SASEGT. Here the CDR3 reads CASSTGQGSQETQYF. The CDR3 coding sequence is TGTGCCAGCAGCACCGGGCAGGGGAGCCAAGAGACCCAGTACTTC.

This clone was seen a few times. The chain links TRBV18 to TRBJ2-1, with D uncertain. Germline CDR1 and CDR2: KGHSH and LQKENI. V lost 2 bases and J lost 8, with 7 bases in between. CDR3 length: 12 residues. CDR3 residues: CASSPKQDEQFF. Written as DNA, the CDR3 is TGTGCCAGCTCACCAAAGCAGGATGAGCAGTTCTTC.

This clone has a single count. The CDR3 nucleotides read TGCGCCAGCAGCCACCCCGTGAGGGCAGTCGATGGCTACACCTTC. This gives the protein CASSHPVRAVDGYTF. This chain joins TRBV4-1 and TRBJ1-2; D unresolved. The CDR3 contains 15 residues. Germline-derived CDR1 and CDR2 are MGHRA and YSYEKL. The V end lost 3 bases, the J end lost 6 bases, and 17 bases lay between the germline ends.

Written as DNA, the CDR3 is TGTGCCAGCAGGAGCGGGGCAAGCTATGGCTACACCTTC. Its protein product is CASRSGASYGYTF. The chain couples TRBV9 to TRBJ1-2, with TRBD1 as a possible D gene (5 bases). CDR1 and CDR2 from the germline V gene are SGDLS and YYNGEE. This CDR3 is built from 13 residues. V was shortened by 5 bases and J by 4 bases, with 12 bases between the two germline ends.